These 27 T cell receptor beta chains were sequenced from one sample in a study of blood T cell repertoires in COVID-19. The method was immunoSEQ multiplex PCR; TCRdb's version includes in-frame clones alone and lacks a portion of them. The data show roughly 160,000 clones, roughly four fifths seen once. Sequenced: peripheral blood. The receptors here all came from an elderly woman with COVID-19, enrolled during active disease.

CDR3 loop: CASSYGGKHYEQYF. DNA of the CDR3: TGTGCCAGCAGTTACGGGGGGAAACACTACGAGCAGTACTTC. The chain has TRBV6-2 or TRBV6-3 and TRBJ2-7; possible D gene TRBD2, 6 bases. V lost 2 bases, J lost 3 bases, and 11 bases lay in between. Germline assignment: CDR1 MNHEY and CDR2 SVGEGT. The CDR3 runs 14 residues.

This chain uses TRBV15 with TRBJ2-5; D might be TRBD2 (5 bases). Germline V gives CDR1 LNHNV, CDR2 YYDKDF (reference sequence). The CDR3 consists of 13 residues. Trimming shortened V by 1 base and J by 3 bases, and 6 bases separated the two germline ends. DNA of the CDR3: TGTGCCACCAGCAGAGCACTAGAAGAGACCCAGTACTTC. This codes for CATSRALEETQYF.

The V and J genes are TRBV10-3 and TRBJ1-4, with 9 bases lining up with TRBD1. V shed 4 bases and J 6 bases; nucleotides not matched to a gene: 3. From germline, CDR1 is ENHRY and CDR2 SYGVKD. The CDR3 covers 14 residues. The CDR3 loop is CAISGGTGYEKLFF. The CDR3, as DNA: TGTGCCATCAGTGGTGGGACAGGGTATGAAAAACTGTTTTTT.

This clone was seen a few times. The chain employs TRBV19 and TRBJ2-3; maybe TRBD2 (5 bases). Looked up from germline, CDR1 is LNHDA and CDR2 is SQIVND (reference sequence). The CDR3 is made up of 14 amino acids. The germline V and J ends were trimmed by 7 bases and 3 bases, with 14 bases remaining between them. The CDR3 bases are TGTGCCAGTACAGTAGGCAGACTAACAGATACGCAGTATTTT. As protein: CASTVGRLTDTQYF.

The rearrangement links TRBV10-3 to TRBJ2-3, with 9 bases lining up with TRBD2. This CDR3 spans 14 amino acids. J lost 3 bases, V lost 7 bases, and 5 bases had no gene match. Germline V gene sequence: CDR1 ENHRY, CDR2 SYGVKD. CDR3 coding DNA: TGTGCCATCAACCCGGGACTAGCTACAGATACGCAGTATTTT. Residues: CAINPGLATDTQYF.

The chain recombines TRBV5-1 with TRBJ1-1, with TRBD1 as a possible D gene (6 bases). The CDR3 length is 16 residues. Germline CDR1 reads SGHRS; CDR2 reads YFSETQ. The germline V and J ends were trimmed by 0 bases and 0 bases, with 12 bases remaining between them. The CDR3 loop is CASSLAADSMNTEAFF. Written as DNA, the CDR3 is TGCGCCAGCAGCTTGGCCGCGGACAGTATGAACACTGAAGCTTTCTTT.

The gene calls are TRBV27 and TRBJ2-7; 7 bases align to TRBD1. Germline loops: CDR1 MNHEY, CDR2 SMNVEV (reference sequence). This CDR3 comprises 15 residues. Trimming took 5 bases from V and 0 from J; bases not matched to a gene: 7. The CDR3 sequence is CASSVGQASSYEQYF. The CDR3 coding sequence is TGTGCCAGCAGTGTCGGACAGGCGAGCTCCTACGAGCAGTACTTC.

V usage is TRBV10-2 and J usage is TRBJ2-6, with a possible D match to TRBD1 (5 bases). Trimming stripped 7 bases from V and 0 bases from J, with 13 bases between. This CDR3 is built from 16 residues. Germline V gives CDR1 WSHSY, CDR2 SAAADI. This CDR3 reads CASKLTESSGANVLTF. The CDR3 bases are TGCGCCAGCAAACTGACAGAGAGCTCTGGGGCCAACGTCCTGACTTTC.

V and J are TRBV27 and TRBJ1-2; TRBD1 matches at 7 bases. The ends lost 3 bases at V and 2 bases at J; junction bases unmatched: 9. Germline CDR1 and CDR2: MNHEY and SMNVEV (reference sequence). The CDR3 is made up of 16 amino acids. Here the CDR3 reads CASSFTGAPANYGYTF. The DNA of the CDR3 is TGTGCCAGCAGTTTTACAGGGGCCCCTGCCAACTATGGCTACACCTTC.

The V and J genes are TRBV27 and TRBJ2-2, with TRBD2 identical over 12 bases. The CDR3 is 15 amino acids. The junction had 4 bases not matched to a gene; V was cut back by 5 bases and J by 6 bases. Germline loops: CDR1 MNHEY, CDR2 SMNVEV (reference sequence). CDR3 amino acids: CASSLTSGSAGELFF. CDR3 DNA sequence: TGTGCCAGCAGTCTGACTAGCGGGAGCGCCGGGGAGCTGTTTTTT.

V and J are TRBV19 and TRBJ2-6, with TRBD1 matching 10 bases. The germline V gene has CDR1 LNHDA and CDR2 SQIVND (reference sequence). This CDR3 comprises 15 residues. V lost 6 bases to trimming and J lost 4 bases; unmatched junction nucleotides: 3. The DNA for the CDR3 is TGTGCCAGTAGGACAGGGGGCGCAGGGGCCAACGTCCTGACTTTC. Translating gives CASRTGGAGANVLTF. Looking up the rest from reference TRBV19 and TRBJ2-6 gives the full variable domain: DGGITQSPKYLFRKEGQNVTLSCEQNLNHDAMYWYRQDPGQGLRLIYYSQIVNDFQKGDIAEGYSVSREKKESFPLTVTSAQKNPTAFYLCASRTGGAGANVLTFGAGSRLTVL.

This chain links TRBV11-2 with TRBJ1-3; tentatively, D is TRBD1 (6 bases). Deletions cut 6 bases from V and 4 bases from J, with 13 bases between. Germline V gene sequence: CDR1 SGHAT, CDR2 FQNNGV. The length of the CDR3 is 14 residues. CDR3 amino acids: CASRLQGGGNTIYF. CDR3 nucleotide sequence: TGTGCCAGCAGACTACAGGGTGGCGGAAACACCATATATTTT. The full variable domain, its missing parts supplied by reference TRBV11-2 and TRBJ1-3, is EAGVAQSPRYKIIEKRQSVAFWCNPISGHATLYWYQQILGQGPKLLIQFQNNGVVDDSQLPKDRFSAERLKGVDSTLKIQPAKLEDSAVYLCASRLQGGGNTIYFGEGSWLTVV.

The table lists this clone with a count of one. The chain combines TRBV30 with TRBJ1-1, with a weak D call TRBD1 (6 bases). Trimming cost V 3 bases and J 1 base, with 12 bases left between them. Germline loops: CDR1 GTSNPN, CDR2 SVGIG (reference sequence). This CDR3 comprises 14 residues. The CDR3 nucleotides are TGTGCCTGGAGCACTGGACAGTGGAACACTGAAGCTTTCTTT. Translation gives CAWSTGQWNTEAFF. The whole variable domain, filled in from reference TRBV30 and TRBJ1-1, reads SQTIHQWPATLVQPVGSPLSLECTVEGTSNPNLYWYRQAAGRGLQLLFYSVGIGQISSEVPQNLSASRPQDRQFILSSKKLLLSDSGFYLCAWSTGQWNTEAFFGQGTRLTVV.

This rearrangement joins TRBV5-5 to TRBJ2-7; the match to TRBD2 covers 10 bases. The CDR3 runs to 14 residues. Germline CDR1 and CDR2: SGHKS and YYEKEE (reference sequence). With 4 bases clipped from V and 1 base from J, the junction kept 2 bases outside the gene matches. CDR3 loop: CASSELAGSYEQYF. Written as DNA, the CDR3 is TGTGCCAGCAGCGAACTAGCGGGATCCTACGAGCAGTACTTC.

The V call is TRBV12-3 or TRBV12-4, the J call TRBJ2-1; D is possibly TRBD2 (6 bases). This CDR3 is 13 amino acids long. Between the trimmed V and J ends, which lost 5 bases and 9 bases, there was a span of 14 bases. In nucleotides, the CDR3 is TGTGCCAGCAGTATACGGACGGGACTTGAGCAGTTCTTC. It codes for CASSIRTGLEQFF.

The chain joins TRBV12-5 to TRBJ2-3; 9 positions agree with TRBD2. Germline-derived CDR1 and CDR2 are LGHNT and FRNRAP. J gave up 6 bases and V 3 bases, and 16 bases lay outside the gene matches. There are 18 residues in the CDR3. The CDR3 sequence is CASGFGFGAGGRGDTQYF. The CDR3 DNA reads TGTGCTAGTGGTTTCGGGTTCGGAGCGGGGGGAAGGGGGGATACGCAGTATTTT.

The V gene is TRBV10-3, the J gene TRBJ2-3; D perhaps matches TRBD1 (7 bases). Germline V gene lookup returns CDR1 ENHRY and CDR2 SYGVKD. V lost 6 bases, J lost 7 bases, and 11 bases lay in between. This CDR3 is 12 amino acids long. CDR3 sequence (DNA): TGTGCCATCAGGTCAGGGGGGAATACGCAGTATTTT. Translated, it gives CAIRSGGNTQYF.

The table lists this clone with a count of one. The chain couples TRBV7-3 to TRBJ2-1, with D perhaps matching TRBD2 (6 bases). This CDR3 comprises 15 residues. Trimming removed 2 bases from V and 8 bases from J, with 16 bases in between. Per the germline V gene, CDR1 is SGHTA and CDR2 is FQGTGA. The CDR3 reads CASSLVGGSVDEQFF. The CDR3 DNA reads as TGTGCCAGCAGCTTAGTGGGAGGAAGCGTAGATGAGCAGTTCTTC.

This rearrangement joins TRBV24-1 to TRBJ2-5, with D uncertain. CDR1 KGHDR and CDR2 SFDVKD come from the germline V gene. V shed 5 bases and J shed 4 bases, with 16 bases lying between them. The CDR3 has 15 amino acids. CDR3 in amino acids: CATSARESLGETQYF. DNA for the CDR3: TGTGCCACCAGTGCCCGAGAGTCGCTAGGAGAGACCCAGTACTTC.

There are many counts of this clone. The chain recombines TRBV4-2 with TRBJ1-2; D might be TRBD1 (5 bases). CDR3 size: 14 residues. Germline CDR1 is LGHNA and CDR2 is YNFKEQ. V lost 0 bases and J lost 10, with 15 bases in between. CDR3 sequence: CASSQDPGNDVYTF. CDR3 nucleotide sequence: TGTGCCAGCAGCCAAGATCCAGGGAACGATGTCTACACCTTC.

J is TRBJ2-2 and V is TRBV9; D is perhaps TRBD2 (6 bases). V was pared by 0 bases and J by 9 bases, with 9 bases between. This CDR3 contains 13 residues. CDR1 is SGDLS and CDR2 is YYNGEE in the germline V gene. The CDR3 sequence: CASSVERDWELFF. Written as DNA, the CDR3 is TGTGCCAGCAGCGTAGAAAGGGACTGGGAGCTGTTTTTT.

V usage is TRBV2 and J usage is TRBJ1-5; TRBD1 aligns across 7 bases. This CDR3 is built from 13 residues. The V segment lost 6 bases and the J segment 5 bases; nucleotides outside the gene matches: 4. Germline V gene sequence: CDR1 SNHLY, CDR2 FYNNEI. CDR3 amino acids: CASRAGTDQPQHF. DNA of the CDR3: TGTGCCAGCAGGGCCGGGACAGATCAGCCCCAGCATTTT.

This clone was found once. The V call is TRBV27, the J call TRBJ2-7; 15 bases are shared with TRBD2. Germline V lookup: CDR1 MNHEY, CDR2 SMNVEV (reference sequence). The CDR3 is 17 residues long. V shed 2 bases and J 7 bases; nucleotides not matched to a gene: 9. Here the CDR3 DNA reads TGTGCCAGCAGTTTAAGACGGACTAGCGGGAGGGTTACGGAGCAGTACTTC. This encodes CASSLRRTSGRVTEQYF.

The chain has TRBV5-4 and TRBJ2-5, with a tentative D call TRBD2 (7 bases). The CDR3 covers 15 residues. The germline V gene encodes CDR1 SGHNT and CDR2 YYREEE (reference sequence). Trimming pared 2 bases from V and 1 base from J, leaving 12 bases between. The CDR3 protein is CASSFGGGIQETQYF. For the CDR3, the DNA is TGTGCCAGCAGCTTTGGGGGGGGCATCCAAGAGACCCAGTACTTC. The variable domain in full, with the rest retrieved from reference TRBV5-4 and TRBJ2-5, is ETGVTQSPTHLIKTRGQQVTLRCSSQSGHNTVSWYQQALGQGPQFIFQYYREEENGRGNFPPRFSGLQFPNYSSELNVNALELDDSALYLCASSFGGGIQETQYFGPGTRLLVL.

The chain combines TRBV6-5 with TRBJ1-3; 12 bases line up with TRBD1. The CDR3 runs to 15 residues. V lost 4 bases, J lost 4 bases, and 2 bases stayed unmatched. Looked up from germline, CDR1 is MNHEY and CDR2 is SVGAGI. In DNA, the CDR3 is TGTGCCAGCAGTTGGGACAGGGGGCAAGGAAACACCATATATTTT. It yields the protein CASSWDRGQGNTIYF.

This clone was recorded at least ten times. CDR3 in amino acids: CASSALGQGAETLHF. CDR3 nucleotides: TGCGCCAGCAGCGCCCTCGGACAGGGGGCTGAGACCCTCCACTTT. The chain carries TRBV5-1 and TRBJ1-6; 11 bases fit TRBD1. The CDR3 runs to 15 residues. J lost 14 bases, V lost 4 bases, and 11 bases had no gene match. In germline, CDR1 is SGHRS, CDR2 YFSETQ.

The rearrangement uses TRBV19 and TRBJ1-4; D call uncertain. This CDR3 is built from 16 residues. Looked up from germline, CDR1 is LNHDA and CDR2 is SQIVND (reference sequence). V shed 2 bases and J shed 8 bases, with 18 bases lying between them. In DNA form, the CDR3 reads TGTGCCAGTAGTATAACGGGGAGCATCAGATGGGAAAAACTGTTTTTT. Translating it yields CASSITGSIRWEKLFF.